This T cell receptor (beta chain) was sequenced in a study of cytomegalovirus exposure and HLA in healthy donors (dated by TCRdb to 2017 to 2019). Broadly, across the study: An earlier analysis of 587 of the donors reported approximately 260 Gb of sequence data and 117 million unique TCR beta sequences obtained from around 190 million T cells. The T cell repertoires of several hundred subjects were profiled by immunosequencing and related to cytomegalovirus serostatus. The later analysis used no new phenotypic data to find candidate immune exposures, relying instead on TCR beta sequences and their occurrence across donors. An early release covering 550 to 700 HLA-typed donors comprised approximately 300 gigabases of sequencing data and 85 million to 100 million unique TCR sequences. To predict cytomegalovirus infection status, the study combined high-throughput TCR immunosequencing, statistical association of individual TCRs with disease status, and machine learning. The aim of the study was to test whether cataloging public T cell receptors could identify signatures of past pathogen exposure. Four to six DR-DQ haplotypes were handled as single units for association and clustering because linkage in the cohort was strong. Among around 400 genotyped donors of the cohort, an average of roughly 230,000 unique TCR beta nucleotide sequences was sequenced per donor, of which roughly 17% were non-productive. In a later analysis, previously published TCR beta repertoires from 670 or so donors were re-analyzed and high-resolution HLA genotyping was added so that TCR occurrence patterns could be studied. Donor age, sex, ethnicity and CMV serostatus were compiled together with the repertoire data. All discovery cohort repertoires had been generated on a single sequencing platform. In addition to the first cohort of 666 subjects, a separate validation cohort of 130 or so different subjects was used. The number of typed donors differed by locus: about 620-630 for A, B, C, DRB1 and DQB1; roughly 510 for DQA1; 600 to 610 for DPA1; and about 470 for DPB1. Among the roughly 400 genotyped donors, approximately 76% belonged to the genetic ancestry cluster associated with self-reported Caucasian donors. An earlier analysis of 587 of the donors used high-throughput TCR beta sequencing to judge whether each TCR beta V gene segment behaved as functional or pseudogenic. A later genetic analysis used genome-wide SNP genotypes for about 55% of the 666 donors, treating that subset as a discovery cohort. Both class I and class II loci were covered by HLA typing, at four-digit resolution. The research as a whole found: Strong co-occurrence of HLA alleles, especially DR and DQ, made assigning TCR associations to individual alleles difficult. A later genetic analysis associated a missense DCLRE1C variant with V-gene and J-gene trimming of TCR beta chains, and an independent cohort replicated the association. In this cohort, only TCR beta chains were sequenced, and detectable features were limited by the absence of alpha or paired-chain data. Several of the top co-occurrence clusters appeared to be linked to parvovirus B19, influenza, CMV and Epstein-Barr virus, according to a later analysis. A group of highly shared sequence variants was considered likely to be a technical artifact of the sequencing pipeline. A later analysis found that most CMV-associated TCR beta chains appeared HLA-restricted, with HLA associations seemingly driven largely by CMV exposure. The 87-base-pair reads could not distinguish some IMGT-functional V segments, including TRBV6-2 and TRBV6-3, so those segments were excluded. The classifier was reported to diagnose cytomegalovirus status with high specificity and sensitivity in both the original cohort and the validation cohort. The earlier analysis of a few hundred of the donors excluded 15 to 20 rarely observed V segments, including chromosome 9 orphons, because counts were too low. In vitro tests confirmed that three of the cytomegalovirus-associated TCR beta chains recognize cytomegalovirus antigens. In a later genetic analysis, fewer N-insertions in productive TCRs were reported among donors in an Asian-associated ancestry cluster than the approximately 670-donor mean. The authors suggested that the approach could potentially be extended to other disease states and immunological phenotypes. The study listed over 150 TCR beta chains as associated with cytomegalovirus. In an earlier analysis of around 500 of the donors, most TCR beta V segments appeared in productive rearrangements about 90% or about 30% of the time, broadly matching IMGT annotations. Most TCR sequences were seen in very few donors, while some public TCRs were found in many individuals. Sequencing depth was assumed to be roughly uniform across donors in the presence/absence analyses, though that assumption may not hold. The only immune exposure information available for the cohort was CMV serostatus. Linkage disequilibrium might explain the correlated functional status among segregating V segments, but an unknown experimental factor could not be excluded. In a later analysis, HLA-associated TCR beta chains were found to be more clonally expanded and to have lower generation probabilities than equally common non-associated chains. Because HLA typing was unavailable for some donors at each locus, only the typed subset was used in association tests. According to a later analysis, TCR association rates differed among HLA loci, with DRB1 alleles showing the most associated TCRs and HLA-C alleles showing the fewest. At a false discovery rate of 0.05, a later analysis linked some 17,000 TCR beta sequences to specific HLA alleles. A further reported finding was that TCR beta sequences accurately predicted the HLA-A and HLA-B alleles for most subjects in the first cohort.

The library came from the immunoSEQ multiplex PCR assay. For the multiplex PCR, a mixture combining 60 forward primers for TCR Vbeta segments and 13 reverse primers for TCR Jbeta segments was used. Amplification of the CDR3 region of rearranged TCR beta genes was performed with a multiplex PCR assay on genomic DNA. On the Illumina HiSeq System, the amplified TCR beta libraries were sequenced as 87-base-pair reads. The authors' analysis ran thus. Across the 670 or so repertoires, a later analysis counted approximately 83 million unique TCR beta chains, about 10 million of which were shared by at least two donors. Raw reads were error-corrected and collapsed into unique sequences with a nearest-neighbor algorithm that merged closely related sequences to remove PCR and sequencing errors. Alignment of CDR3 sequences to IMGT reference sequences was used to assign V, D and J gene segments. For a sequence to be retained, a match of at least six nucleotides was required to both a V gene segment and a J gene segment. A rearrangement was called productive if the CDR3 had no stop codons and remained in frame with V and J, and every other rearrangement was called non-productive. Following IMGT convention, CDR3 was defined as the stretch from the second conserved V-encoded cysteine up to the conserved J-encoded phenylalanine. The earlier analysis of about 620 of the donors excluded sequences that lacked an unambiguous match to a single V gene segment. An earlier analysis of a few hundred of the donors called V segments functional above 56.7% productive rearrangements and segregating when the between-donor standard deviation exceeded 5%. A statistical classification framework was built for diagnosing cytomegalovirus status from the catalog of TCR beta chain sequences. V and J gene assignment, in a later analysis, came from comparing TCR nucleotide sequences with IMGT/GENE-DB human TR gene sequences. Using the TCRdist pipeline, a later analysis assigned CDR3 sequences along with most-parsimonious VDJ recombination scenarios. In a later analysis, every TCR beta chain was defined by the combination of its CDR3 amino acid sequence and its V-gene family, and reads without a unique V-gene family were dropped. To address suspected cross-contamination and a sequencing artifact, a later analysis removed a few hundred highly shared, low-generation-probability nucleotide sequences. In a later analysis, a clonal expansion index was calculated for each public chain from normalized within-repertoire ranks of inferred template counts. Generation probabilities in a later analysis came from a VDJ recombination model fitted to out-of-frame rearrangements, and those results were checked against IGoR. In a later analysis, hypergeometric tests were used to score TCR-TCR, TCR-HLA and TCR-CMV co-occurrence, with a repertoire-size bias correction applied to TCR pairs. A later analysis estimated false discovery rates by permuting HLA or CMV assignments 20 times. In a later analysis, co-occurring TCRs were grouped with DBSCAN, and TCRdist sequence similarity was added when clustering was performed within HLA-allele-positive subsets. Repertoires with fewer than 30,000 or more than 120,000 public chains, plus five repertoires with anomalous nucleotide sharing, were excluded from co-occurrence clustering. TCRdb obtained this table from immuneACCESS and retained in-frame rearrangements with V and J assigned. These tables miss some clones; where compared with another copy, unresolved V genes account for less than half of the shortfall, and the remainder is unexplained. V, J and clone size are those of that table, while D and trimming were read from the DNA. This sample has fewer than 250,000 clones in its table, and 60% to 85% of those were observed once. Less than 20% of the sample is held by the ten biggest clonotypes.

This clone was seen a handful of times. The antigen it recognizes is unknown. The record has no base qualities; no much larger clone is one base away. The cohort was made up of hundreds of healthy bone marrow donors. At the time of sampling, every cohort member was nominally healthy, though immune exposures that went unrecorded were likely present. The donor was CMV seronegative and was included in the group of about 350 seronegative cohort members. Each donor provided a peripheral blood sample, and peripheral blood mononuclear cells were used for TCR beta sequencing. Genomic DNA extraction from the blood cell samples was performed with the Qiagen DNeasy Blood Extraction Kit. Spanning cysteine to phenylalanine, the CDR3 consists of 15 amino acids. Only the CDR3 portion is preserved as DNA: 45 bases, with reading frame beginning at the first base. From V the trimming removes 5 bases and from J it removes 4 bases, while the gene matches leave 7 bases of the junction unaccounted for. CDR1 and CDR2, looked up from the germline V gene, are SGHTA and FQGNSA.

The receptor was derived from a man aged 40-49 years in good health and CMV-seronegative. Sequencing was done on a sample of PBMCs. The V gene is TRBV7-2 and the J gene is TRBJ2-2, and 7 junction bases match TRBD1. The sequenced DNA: TGTGCCAGCAGCCACATGACAGGGCCCACCGGGGAGCTGTTTTTT. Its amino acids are CASSHMTGPTGELFF.